Below are 11 T cell receptor beta chains sequenced from a single sample in a study of OX40 agonist ivuxolimab in advanced cancers. The protocol was immunoSEQ multiplex PCR, while the TCRdb copy is restricted to in-frame clones and leaves out a portion. The sample consists of 25,000 to 35,000 clones, 60% to 85% of them appearing once. This sample comprised CD4+ or CD8+ T cells sorted from blood, obtained in a trial of the OX40 agonist ivuxolimab. These receptors came from an adult with an advanced solid tumor such as melanoma, head and neck, liver or kidney cancer.

The chain is built from TRBV9 and TRBJ2-2; TRBD1 matches at 7 bases. Germline V gives CDR1 SGDLS, CDR2 YYNGEE. The V gene end was trimmed by 3 bases and the J gene end by 9 bases; junction bases not matched to a gene: 11. This CDR3 has 15 residues. The CDR3 sequence: CASSGGTERSRELFF. The CDR3, as DNA: TGTGCCAGCAGCGGGGGGACAGAGAGGTCCCGGGAGCTGTTTTTT.

This rearrangement joins TRBV28 to TRBJ1-6; D perhaps matches TRBD1 (5 bases). The CDR3 has 15 amino acids. Trimming left V 6 bases short and J 7 bases short, with 16 bases between. Germline loops: CDR1 MDHEN, CDR2 SYDVKM. The CDR3 here is CASSRDPERNSPLHF. In DNA, the CDR3 is TGTGCCAGCAGCAGGGACCCTGAGAGGAATTCACCCCTCCACTTT. Full variable domain (outside the CDR3, taken from reference TRBV28 and TRBJ1-6): DVKVTQSSRYLVKRTGEKVFLECVQDMDHENMFWYRQDPGLGLRLIYFSYDVKMKEKGDIPEGYSVSREKKERFSLILESASTNQTSMYLCASSRDPERNSPLHFGNGTRLTVT.

The V call is TRBV5-1, the J call TRBJ2-3; TRBD2 is a possible D gene (6 bases). Between the trimmed V and J ends, which lost 7 bases and 1 base, there was a span of 19 bases. Germline V lookup: CDR1 SGHRS, CDR2 YFSETQ. The CDR3 is 16 amino acids. The CDR3, as DNA: TGCGCCAGCCGTTTGTTTGCGGGGAGTGGCACAGATACGCAGTATTTT. Protein: CASRLFAGSGTDTQYF. The full variable domain, its missing parts supplied by reference TRBV5-1 and TRBJ2-3, is KAGVTQTPRYLIKTRGQQVTLSCSPISGHRSVSWYQQTPGQGLQFLFEYFSETQRNKGNFPGRFSGRQFSNSRSEMNVSTLELGDSALYLCASRLFAGSGTDTQYFGPGTRLTVL.

This rearrangement joins TRBV25-1 to TRBJ1-1; TRBD1 might be the D (5 bases). Deletions cut 3 bases from V and 4 bases from J, with 9 bases between. CDR1 is MGHDK and CDR2 is SYGVNS in the germline V gene. The CDR3 runs to 13 residues. Here the CDR3 reads CASSDAGGTEAFF. CDR3 DNA sequence: TGTGCCAGCAGTGACGCGGGGGGCACTGAAGCTTTCTTT.

Of note for this clone: The sample carries other DNA sequences with the same CDR3. The rearrangement links TRBV30 to TRBJ2-2; weak D call: TRBD2 (8 bases). Per the germline V gene, CDR1 is GTSNPN and CDR2 is SVGIG (reference sequence). Between the trimmed V and J ends, which lost 2 bases and 5 bases, there was a span of 18 bases. There are 16 residues in the CDR3. CDR3 sequence reads: CAWSRRGPGGTGELFF. The DNA of the CDR3 is TGTGCCTGGAGTAGAAGGGGGCCGGGGGGGACCGGGGAGCTGTTTTTT.

This clone showed up just once. The chain is built from TRBV7-9 and TRBJ2-6; 8 bases agree with TRBD1. CDR1 and CDR2 from the germline V gene are SEHNR and FQNEAQ (reference sequence). V lost 1 base, J lost 4 bases, and 0 bases stayed unmatched. This CDR3 spans 15 amino acids. The CDR3 DNA is TGTGCCAGCAGCTTAGGGGACAGGGGGGCCAACGTCCTGACTTTC. Protein: CASSLGDRGANVLTF. The full variable domain, rest sourced from reference TRBV7-9 and TRBJ2-6, is DTGVSQNPRHKITKRGQNVTFRCDPISEHNRLYWYRQTLGQGPEFLTYFQNEAQLEKSRLLSDRFSAERPKGSFSTLEIQRTEQGDSAMYLCASSLGDRGANVLTFGAGSRLTVL.

The chain is built from TRBV21-1 and TRBJ2-1; the D call of TRBD2 is as the table states it, not checked on the DNA. TRBV21-1 is an annotated pseudogene. CDR3 length equals 16 residues. The CDR3 DNA reads as TGTGCCAGCAGAGACCCCCCTAGCGGGGGGGCTAATGAGCAGTTCTTC. This translates into CASRDPPSGGANEQFF.

This chain links TRBV7-6 with TRBJ1-6; 9 bases map to TRBD1. This CDR3 spans 14 amino acids. Germline V gives CDR1 SGHVS, CDR2 FNYEAQ. Trimming at V came to 5 bases and at J to 7 bases, leaving 3 bases not matched to a gene. The CDR3 sequence is CASSPGQGNSPLHF. CDR3 sequence (DNA): TGTGCCAGCAGCCCGGGACAGGGAAATTCACCCCTCCACTTT.

The rearrangement uses TRBV7-2 and TRBJ1-2; tentative D call: TRBD1 (6 bases). V was cut by 5 bases and J by 7 bases, with 14 bases left in between. Germline CDR1 is SGHTA and CDR2 is FQGNSA. The CDR3 totals 13 residues. Written as DNA, the CDR3 is TGTGCCAGCAGCAGCTTACAGGGTCGTGGCTACACCTTC. Protein: CASSSLQGRGYTF.

This clone appeared once. The V call is TRBV19, the J call TRBJ2-2; 10 nucleotides align to TRBD2. The V segment lost 7 bases and the J segment 4 bases; nucleotides outside the gene matches: 6. Germline values: CDR1 LNHDA, CDR2 SQIVND (reference sequence). The CDR3 sequence is 15 residues long. The CDR3 sequence is CASTPAGGVTGELFF. In DNA form, the CDR3 reads TGTGCCAGTACCCCAGCGGGGGGGGTCACCGGGGAGCTGTTTTTT.

This clone is categorized as medium-sized. The gene calls are TRBV19 and TRBJ2-3; D call uncertain. There are 15 residues in the CDR3. CDR1 is LNHDA and CDR2 is SQIVND in the germline V gene (reference sequence). V dropped 4 bases and J dropped 1 base, with 12 bases sitting between them. CDR3 protein: CASSKLTPGTDTQYF. The CDR3 DNA sequence: TGTGCCAGTAGTAAACTTACTCCGGGCACAGATACGCAGTATTTT.